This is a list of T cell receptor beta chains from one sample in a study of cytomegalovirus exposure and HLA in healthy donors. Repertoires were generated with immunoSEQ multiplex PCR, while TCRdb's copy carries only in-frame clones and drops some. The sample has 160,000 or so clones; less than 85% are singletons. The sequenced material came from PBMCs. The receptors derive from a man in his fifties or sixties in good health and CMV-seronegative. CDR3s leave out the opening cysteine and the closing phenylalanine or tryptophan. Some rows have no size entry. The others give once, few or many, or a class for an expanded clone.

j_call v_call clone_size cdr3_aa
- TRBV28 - ASSFRSGYGYEQY
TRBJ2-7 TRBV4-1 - ASSQGSDSSYEQY
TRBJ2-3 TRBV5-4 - ASSLLRGLDTDTQY
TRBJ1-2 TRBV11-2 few ASSSLGQGHYGYT
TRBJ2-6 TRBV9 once ASSRHLRTSGGSGANVLT
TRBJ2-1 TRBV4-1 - ASSQDRPSGANYNEQF
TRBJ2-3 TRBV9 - ASSTLAGGPDTQY
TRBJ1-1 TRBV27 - ASRPDRGPMNTEAF
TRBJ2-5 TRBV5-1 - ASRSLAGVQETQY
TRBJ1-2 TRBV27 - ASSPLDRADYGYT
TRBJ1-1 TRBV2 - ASSESGGLNTEAF
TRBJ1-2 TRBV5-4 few ASSFLQAYGYT
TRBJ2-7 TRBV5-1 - ASEVGGTGRYEQY
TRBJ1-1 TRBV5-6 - ASSSTGDTEAF
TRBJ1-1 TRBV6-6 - ASSERVRGSTEAF
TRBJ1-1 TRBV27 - ASSLTGNPNTEAF
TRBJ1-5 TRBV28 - ASTFGGQGGHQPQH
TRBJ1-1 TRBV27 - ASSLIFGTYEAF
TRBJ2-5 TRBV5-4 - ATRGGEETQY
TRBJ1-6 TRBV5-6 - ASSLVQGRNSPLH
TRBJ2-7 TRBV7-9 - SSSLVNRSSYEQY
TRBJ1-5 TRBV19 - ASSIVQGAAQPQH
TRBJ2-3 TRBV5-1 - ASSIQGGTDTQY
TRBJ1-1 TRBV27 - ASSLPGGSEAF
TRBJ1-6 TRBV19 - ASRTGSSYNSPLH
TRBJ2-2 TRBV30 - AWTGRGNTGELF
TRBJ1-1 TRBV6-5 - ASSYGTGSTEAF
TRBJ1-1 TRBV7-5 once ARSPWTAPNTEAF
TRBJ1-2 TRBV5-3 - ARSPDRGTGGGYT
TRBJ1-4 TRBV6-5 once ASRQGGLTNEKLF
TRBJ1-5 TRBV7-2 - ASSLDQGGQPQH
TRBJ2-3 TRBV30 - AWVYSTSGLFTDTQY
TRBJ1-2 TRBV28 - ASTLVGRGPGYT
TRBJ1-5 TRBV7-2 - ASSGQEDQPQH
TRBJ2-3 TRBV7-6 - ASSRGGGSDTQY
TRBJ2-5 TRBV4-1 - ASSQNGLAGVPKETQY
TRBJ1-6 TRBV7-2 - ASSPHGQGYNSPLH
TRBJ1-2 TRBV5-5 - ASSLFQVYGYT
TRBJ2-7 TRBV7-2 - ASSRSSYEQY
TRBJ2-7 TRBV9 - ASSGTGGVYEQY
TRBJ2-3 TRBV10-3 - AISEGLAGSTDTQY
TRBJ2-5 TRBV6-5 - AIRGGGLETQY
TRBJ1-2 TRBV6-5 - ASRWTGANYGYT
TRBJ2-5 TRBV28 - ASSPPDRVQETQY
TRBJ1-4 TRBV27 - ASSPEGQGGKLF
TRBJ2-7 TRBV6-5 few ASSLTGGIAYEQY
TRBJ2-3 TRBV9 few ASSVQSGLGGDTQY
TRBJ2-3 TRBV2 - ASRKREGFTDTQY
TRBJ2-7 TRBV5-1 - ASSLSSGRSFSYEQY
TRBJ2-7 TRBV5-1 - ASSLELAGGAYEQY
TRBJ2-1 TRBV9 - ASSVTSGGRDEQF
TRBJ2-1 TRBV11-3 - AGSLETGKDEQF
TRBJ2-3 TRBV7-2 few ASSLVARGGDTQY
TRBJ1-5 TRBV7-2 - ASSLAPGNQPQH
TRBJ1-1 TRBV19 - ASSTDDRGTEAF